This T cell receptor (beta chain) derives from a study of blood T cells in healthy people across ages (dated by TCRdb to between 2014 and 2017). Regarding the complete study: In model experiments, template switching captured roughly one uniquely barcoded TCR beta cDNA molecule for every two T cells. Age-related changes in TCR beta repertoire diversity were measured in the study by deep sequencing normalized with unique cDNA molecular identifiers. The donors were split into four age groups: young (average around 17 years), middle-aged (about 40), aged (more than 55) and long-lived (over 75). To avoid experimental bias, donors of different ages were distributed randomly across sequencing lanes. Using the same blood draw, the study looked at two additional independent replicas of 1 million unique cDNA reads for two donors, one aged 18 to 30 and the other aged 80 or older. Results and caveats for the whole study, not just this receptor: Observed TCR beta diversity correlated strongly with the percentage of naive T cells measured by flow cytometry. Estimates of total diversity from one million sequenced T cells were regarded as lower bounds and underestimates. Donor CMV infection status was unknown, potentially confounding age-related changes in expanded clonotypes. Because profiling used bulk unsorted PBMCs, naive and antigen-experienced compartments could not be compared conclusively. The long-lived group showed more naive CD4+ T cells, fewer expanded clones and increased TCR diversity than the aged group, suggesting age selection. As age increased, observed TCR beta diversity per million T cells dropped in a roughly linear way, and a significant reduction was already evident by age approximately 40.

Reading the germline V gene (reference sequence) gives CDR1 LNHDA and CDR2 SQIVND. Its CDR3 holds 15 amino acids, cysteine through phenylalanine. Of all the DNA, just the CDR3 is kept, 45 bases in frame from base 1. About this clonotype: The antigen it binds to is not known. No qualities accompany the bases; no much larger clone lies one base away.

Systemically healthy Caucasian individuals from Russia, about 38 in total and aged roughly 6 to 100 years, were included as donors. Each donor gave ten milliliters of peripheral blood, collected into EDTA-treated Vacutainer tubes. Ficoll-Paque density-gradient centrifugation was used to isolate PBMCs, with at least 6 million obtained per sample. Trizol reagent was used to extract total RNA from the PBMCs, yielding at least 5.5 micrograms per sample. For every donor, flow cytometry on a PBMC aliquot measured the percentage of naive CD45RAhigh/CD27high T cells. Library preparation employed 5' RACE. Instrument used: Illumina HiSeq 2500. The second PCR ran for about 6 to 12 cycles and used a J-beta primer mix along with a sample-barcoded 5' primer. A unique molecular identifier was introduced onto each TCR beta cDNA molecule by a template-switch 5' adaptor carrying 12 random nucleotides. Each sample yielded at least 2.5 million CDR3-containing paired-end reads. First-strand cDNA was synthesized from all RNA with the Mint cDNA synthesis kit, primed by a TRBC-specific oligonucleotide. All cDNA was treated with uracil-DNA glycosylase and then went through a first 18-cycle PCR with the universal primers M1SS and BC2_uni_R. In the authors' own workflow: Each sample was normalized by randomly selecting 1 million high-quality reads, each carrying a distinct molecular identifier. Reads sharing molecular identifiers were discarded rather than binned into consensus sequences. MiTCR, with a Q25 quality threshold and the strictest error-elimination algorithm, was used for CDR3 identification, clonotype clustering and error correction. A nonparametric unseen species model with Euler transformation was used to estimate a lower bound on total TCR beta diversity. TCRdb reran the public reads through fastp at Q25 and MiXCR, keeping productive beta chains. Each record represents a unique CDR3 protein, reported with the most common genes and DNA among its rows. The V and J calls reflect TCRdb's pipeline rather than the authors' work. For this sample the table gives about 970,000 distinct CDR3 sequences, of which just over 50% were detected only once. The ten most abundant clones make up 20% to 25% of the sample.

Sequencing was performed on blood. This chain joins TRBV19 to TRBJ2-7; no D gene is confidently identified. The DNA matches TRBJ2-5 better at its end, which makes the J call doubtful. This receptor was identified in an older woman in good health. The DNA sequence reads TGTGCCAGTAGTAATGGACCTTCCATGGGGGAGACCCAGTACTTC. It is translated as CASSNGPSMGETQYF.